The rows below give T cell receptor beta chains drawn from one sample of a study of OX40 agonist ivuxolimab in advanced cancers. The repertoire was sequenced with immunoSEQ multiplex PCR; TCRdb's copy has only in-frame clones and lacks some. Among approximately 70,000 clones, more than 80% were seen once, and the ten largest hold roughly 0.5%. The sequences come from CD4+ or CD8+ T cells sorted from blood, collected in a trial of the OX40 agonist ivuxolimab. The receptors derive from an adult with an advanced solid tumor such as melanoma, head and neck, liver or kidney cancer. Each CDR3 is given with its conserved first and last residue. The D gene is left open where the match is weak. A clone size is listed for some rows: how often the clone was seen (once, few, many), or a class if it is expanded.

D gene: -; clone size: -; V gene: TRBV5-1; J gene: TRBJ2-1; CDR3 DNA: TGCGCCAGCAGCTTGGTAGGGGACCTATACAATGAGCAGTTCTTC; CDR3 protein: CASSLVGDLYNEQFF
D gene: -; clone size: -; V gene: TRBV7-9; J gene: TRBJ2-3; CDR3 DNA: TGTGCCAGCAGCCCGGACTTCAGCACAGATACGCAGTATTTT; CDR3 protein: CASSPDFSTDTQYF
D gene: -; clone size: once; V gene: TRBV7-6; J gene: TRBJ2-2; CDR3 DNA: TGTGCCAGCACCTTTAATCAGGGCGGGGAGCTGTTTTTT; CDR3 protein: CASTFNQGGELFF
D gene: -; clone size: -; V gene: TRBV7-8; J gene: TRBJ2-3; CDR3 DNA: TGTGCCAGCAGCTCCGCCTCCCCCACAGATACGCAGTATTTT; CDR3 protein: CASSSASPTDTQYF
D gene: -; clone size: -; V gene: TRBV6-1; J gene: TRBJ1-6; CDR3 DNA: TGTGCCAGCAGTGAAGCGCTTCCATGGAATTCACCCCTCCACTTT; CDR3 protein: CASSEALPWNSPLHF
D gene: -; clone size: once; V gene: TRBV11-2; J gene: TRBJ1-6; CDR3 DNA: TGTGCCAGCAGCTTTAGGGGCTCCTATAATTCACCCCTCCACTTT; CDR3 protein: CASSFRGSYNSPLHF
D gene: TRBD2; clone size: -; V gene: TRBV29-1; J gene: TRBJ2-1; CDR3 DNA: TGCAGCGCCGCGGCGGGAGGGTACAATGAGCAGTTCTTC; CDR3 protein: CSAAAGGYNEQFF
D gene: TRBD1; clone size: -; V gene: TRBV19; J gene: TRBJ1-5; CDR3 DNA: TGTGCCACCGGGACAGAGGGAGTGGGATCCGGGCCCCAGCATTTT; CDR3 protein: CATGTEGVGSGPQHF
D gene: -; clone size: -; V gene: TRBV4-1; J gene: TRBJ2-5; CDR3 DNA: TGCGCCAGCAGCCAAGGGTATGAGACCCAGTACTTC; CDR3 protein: CASSQGYETQYF
D gene: -; clone size: -; V gene: TRBV5-6; J gene: TRBJ1-3; CDR3 DNA: TGTGCCAGCAGCTTTTTAGCTGGAAACACCATATATTTT; CDR3 protein: CASSFLAGNTIYF
D gene: TRBD2; clone size: -; V gene: TRBV7-2; J gene: TRBJ2-3; CDR3 DNA: TGTGCCAGCAGCCTAGCGGGAGGGGCAGATACGCAGTATTTT; CDR3 protein: CASSLAGGADTQYF
D gene: TRBD1; clone size: -; V gene: TRBV28; J gene: TRBJ2-5; CDR3 DNA: TGTGCCAGCAGTTTAGGGACAGGGGCGCGGGAGACCCAGTACTTC; CDR3 protein: CASSLGTGARETQYF
D gene: TRBD1; clone size: -; V gene: TRBV7-3; J gene: TRBJ1-2; CDR3 DNA: TGTGCCAGCAGCTTAAGCCCCTCCCAGGGGGTTAACTATGGCTACACCTTC; CDR3 protein: CASSLSPSQGVNYGYTF
D gene: -; clone size: -; V gene: TRBV7-2; J gene: TRBJ2-5; CDR3 DNA: TGTGCCAGCAGCTTAATAGAAGAGACCCAGTACTTC; CDR3 protein: CASSLIEETQYF
D gene: TRBD2; clone size: -; V gene: TRBV7-2; J gene: TRBJ2-3; CDR3 DNA: TGTGCCAGCAGCTCACTAGCGGGACATAAGGCAGATACGCAGTATTTT; CDR3 protein: CASSSLAGHKADTQYF
D gene: -; clone size: -; V gene: TRBV11-3; J gene: TRBJ2-3; CDR3 DNA: TGTGCCAGCGCAAGATCGACCTCCACAGATACGCAGTATTTT; CDR3 protein: CASARSTSTDTQYF
D gene: -; clone size: -; V gene: TRBV6-1; J gene: TRBJ1-2; CDR3 DNA: TGTGCCAGCAGTGAAGTTTGGGGATCGCCCGGCTACACCTTC; CDR3 protein: CASSEVWGSPGYTF
D gene: -; clone size: -; V gene: TRBV7-2; J gene: TRBJ2-1; CDR3 DNA: TGTGCCAGCAGCCAATGGGGCAATGAGCAGTTCTTC; CDR3 protein: CASSQWGNEQFF
D gene: TRBD1; clone size: few; V gene: TRBV18; J gene: TRBJ1-1; CDR3 DNA: TGTGCCAGCTCACCACCGGTCCGGACAGGGGTGAGGGACACTGAAGCTTTCTTT; CDR3 protein: CASSPPVRTGVRDTEAFF
D gene: -; clone size: -; V gene: TRBV14; J gene: TRBJ2-7; CDR3 DNA: TGTGCCAGCAGCTATCAATACGAGCAGTACTTC; CDR3 protein: CASSYQYEQYF
D gene: TRBD2; clone size: -; V gene: TRBV5-6; J gene: TRBJ2-7; CDR3 DNA: TGTGCCAGCAGCTCCGAGACTAGCGGGAGCGGGTACGAGCAGTACTTC; CDR3 protein: CASSSETSGSGYEQYF
D gene: -; clone size: -; V gene: TRBV7-3; J gene: TRBJ2-3; CDR3 DNA: TGTGCCAGCAGCTTCGCGGGGCCTCAGGATACGCAGTATTTT; CDR3 protein: CASSFAGPQDTQYF
D gene: -; clone size: -; V gene: TRBV14; J gene: TRBJ2-1; CDR3 DNA: TGTGCCAGCAGCCAAGGGCAGGGGAGGTACAATGAGCAGTTCTTC; CDR3 protein: CASSQGQGRYNEQFF
D gene: -; clone size: -; V gene: TRBV7-2; J gene: TRBJ1-2; CDR3 DNA: TGTGCCAGCAGCCCTCCAGGGAGCGAGGGTGGCTACACCTTC; CDR3 protein: CASSPPGSEGGYTF
D gene: TRBD2; clone size: -; V gene: TRBV7-8; J gene: TRBJ2-7; CDR3 DNA: TGTGCCAGCAGCTTAACTAGCGGTTACTCCTACGAGCAGTACTTC; CDR3 protein: CASSLTSGYSYEQYF
D gene: TRBD1; clone size: -; V gene: TRBV6-6; J gene: TRBJ2-1; CDR3 DNA: TGTGCCAGCAGTTACGGAACAGGGGGTGAGCAGTTCTTC; CDR3 protein: CASSYGTGGEQFF
D gene: -; clone size: -; V gene: TRBV6-1; J gene: TRBJ1-2; CDR3 DNA: TGTGCCAGCACTCCTCTATCCCGCGGGGGCTACACCTTC; CDR3 protein: CASTPLSRGGYTF
D gene: -; clone size: -; V gene: TRBV30; J gene: TRBJ2-5; CDR3 DNA: TGTGCCTGGAGAGGCTATGGGGAGACCCAGTACTTC; CDR3 protein: CAWRGYGETQYF
D gene: -; clone size: -; V gene: TRBV6-1; J gene: TRBJ2-3; CDR3 DNA: TGTGCCAGCAGCCGAAACCGGGACGGCGGAGATACGCAGTATTTT; CDR3 protein: CASSRNRDGGDTQYF
D gene: -; clone size: -; V gene: TRBV29-1; J gene: TRBJ1-1; CDR3 DNA: TGCAGCGTTGAAGCCGGTGGGGGTGAAGCTTTCTTT; CDR3 protein: CSVEAGGGEAFF
D gene: -; clone size: -; V gene: TRBV29-1; J gene: TRBJ2-5; CDR3 DNA: TGCAGCGTTGCACGCGGCGAAGAGACCCAGTACTTC; CDR3 protein: CSVARGEETQYF
D gene: -; clone size: -; V gene: TRBV28; J gene: TRBJ2-7; CDR3 DNA: TGTGCCAGCAGTTTAGATAAATCCCGAAAACACGAGTACTTC; CDR3 protein: CASSLDKSRKHEYF
D gene: -; clone size: -; V gene: TRBV7-2; J gene: TRBJ2-7; CDR3 DNA: TGTGCCAGCAGCGTTGTTCTCTACGAGCAGTACTTC; CDR3 protein: CASSVVLYEQYF
D gene: TRBD2; clone size: once; V gene: TRBV27; J gene: TRBJ2-1; CDR3 DNA: TGTGCCAGCAGTTTAAGGCTAGCGGGAGCGGGCAATGAGCAGTTCTTC; CDR3 protein: CASSLRLAGAGNEQFF
D gene: -; clone size: -; V gene: TRBV20-1; J gene: TRBJ2-7; CDR3 DNA: TGCAGTGCACGACAAACCTACGAGCAGTACTTC; CDR3 protein: CSARQTYEQYF
D gene: TRBD1; clone size: few; V gene: TRBV6-1; J gene: TRBJ1-2; CDR3 DNA: TGTGCCAGCAGTACCCGACAGGGGGCCTACTATGGCTACACCTTC; CDR3 protein: CASSTRQGAYYGYTF
D gene: TRBD2; clone size: -; V gene: TRBV27; J gene: TRBJ2-5; CDR3 DNA: TGTGCCAGCAGATCAGCGGGGCAAGAGACCCAGTACTTC; CDR3 protein: CASRSAGQETQYF
D gene: -; clone size: -; V gene: TRBV9; J gene: TRBJ1-5; CDR3 DNA: TGTGCCAGCAGCGTAGGGGGAGGTTTTCAGCCCCAGCATTTT; CDR3 protein: CASSVGGGFQPQHF
D gene: -; clone size: -; V gene: TRBV7-9; J gene: TRBJ2-1; CDR3 DNA: TGTGCCAGCAGCCCGGGACGGAGCTCCTACAATGAGCAGTTCTTC; CDR3 protein: CASSPGRSSYNEQFF
D gene: -; clone size: -; V gene: TRBV2; J gene: TRBJ2-6; CDR3 DNA: TGTGCCAGCAGTGCCGCAGTTACTGGGGCCAACGTCCTGACTTTC; CDR3 protein: CASSAAVTGANVLTF
D gene: -; clone size: once; V gene: TRBV10-3; J gene: TRBJ2-5; CDR3 DNA: TGTGCCATCATGGGGGGTCCGGAGGAGACCCAGTACTTC; CDR3 protein: CAIMGGPEETQYF
D gene: -; clone size: -; V gene: TRBV28; J gene: TRBJ1-3; CDR3 DNA: TGTGCCAGCAGGCTAGGTTCCTCTGGAAACACCATATATTTT; CDR3 protein: CASRLGSSGNTIYF
D gene: TRBD1; clone size: -; V gene: TRBV5-1; J gene: TRBJ1-4; CDR3 DNA: TGCGCCAGCAGCCTGGGACAGACTAATGAAAAACTGTTTTTT; CDR3 protein: CASSLGQTNEKLFF
D gene: -; clone size: -; V gene: TRBV5-6; J gene: TRBJ2-1; CDR3 DNA: TGTGCCGGCATCCCATGGAGGTACGGCGGACGGAACAATGAGCAGTTCTTC; CDR3 protein: CAGIPWRYGGRNNEQFF
D gene: -; clone size: -; V gene: TRBV6-1; J gene: TRBJ2-1; CDR3 DNA: TGTGCCAGCAGTGAATCTTGGGGGAATGAGCAGTTCTTC; CDR3 protein: CASSESWGNEQFF
D gene: -; clone size: -; V gene: TRBV18; J gene: TRBJ1-1; CDR3 DNA: TGTGCCAGCTCACCGGACGGCCCGCGATGGACTGAAGCTTTCTTT; CDR3 protein: CASSPDGPRWTEAFF
D gene: TRBD1; clone size: -; V gene: TRBV11-2; J gene: TRBJ2-5; CDR3 DNA: TGTGCCAGCAGCTTAGTGGGACAGGGGTTTCAGACCCAGTACTTC; CDR3 protein: CASSLVGQGFQTQYF
D gene: -; clone size: -; V gene: TRBV28; J gene: TRBJ2-1; CDR3 DNA: TGTGCCAGCAGTCGAGAGTACAGTGAGCAGTTCTTC; CDR3 protein: CASSREYSEQFF
D gene: TRBD1; clone size: -; V gene: TRBV19; J gene: TRBJ1-1; CDR3 DNA: TGTGCCAGCAGCCCGGGACAGCCGAACACTGAAGCTTTCTTT; CDR3 protein: CASSPGQPNTEAFF
D gene: -; clone size: -; V gene: TRBV5-4; J gene: TRBJ2-7; CDR3 DNA: TGTGCCAGCAGCTTGAAAAGCGGTTCACCCTACGAGCAGTACTTC; CDR3 protein: CASSLKSGSPYEQYF
D gene: TRBD2; clone size: -; V gene: TRBV2; J gene: TRBJ2-5; CDR3 DNA: TGTGCCAGCAGTGATCTAGCGGGGGCCGGGGCCCAGTACTTC; CDR3 protein: CASSDLAGAGAQYF
D gene: -; clone size: -; V gene: TRBV6-5; J gene: TRBJ1-5; CDR3 DNA: TGTGCCAGCAGTTATTCGGCGGGAAGTCAGCCCCAGCATTTT; CDR3 protein: CASSYSAGSQPQHF
D gene: -; clone size: -; V gene: TRBV28; J gene: TRBJ1-5; CDR3 DNA: TGTGCCAGCAGGGGGGGAAGTAGCAATCAGCCCCAGCATTTT; CDR3 protein: CASRGGSSNQPQHF
D gene: TRBD1; clone size: once; V gene: TRBV7-2; J gene: TRBJ1-5; CDR3 DNA: TGTGCCAGCAGCTTAGAAACAGGGGGCTTTCAGCCCCAGCATTTT; CDR3 protein: CASSLETGGFQPQHF
D gene: -; clone size: -; V gene: TRBV7-2; J gene: TRBJ1-3; CDR3 DNA: TGTGCCAGCAGCTTAGAAGTGCGGAGGGGAAACACCATATATTTT; CDR3 protein: CASSLEVRRGNTIYF
D gene: TRBD1; clone size: -; V gene: TRBV7-2; J gene: TRBJ1-5; CDR3 DNA: TGTGCCAGCAGCCCCGACAGGGAGGGTCAGCCCCAGCATTTT; CDR3 protein: CASSPDREGQPQHF
D gene: TRBD1; clone size: -; V gene: TRBV28; J gene: TRBJ2-6; CDR3 DNA: TGTGCCAGCAGCGAAACAGGGGTTGGGGCCAACGTCCTGACTTTC; CDR3 protein: CASSETGVGANVLTF
D gene: -; clone size: -; V gene: TRBV20-1; J gene: TRBJ1-5; CDR3 DNA: TGCAGTGCTGACAGTCAGCCCCAGCATTTT; CDR3 protein: CSADSQPQHF
D gene: -; clone size: -; V gene: TRBV9; J gene: TRBJ2-5; CDR3 DNA: TGTGCCAGCAGCGTAGGCCAGGGCCAACAAGAGACCCAGTACTTC; CDR3 protein: CASSVGQGQQETQYF